The rows below give T cell receptor beta chains drawn from one sample of a study of T and B cells in COVID-19 patients. TCRdb re-called the multiplex PCR reads through MiXCR, storing one row per CDR3 protein. Of thousands of distinct CDR3 sequences in the sample, more than 20% were seen once. The sequenced material came from blood. The receptors come from a human donor who had recovered from COVID-19. Both conserved end residues are part of each CDR3. Fields, in order: V gene, J gene, clone size, D gene, CDR3 DNA, CDR3 protein. The D gene is left open where the match is weak. The size of a clone is reported for some rows only, either as once, few or many, or as a class for expanded clones.

v_gene: TRBV27; j_gene: TRBJ2-2; abundance: many; d_gene: NA; CDR3nt: TGTGCCAGCAGTCGGGCCGGCGGGGAGCTGTTTTTT; CDR3aa: CASSRAGGELFF
v_gene: TRBV15; j_gene: TRBJ1-5; abundance: medium-sized; d_gene: NA; CDR3nt: TGTGCCACCAGCAGAGGAAGGGCTAATAGCAATCAGCCCCAGCATTTT; CDR3aa: CATSRGRANSNQPQHF
v_gene: TRBV6-1; j_gene: TRBJ1-1; abundance: NA; d_gene: NA; CDR3nt: TGTGCCAGCAGTGGAGGGGGAATGGAGACTGAAGCTTTCTTT; CDR3aa: CASSGGGMETEAFF
v_gene: TRBV19; j_gene: TRBJ1-2; abundance: medium-sized; d_gene: NA; CDR3nt: TGTGCCAGTAGTATAGGGGACATCCCCTATGGCTACACCTTC; CDR3aa: CASSIGDIPYGYTF
v_gene: TRBV12-3/TRBV12-4; j_gene: TRBJ1-1; abundance: NA; d_gene: NA; CDR3nt: TGTGCCAGCAGTACACAGAACACTGAAGCTTTCTTT; CDR3aa: CASSTQNTEAFF
v_gene: TRBV5-1; j_gene: TRBJ1-3; abundance: once; d_gene: NA; CDR3nt: TGCGCCAGCAGCTTACAGGAAAAGTTTACTGGAAACACCATATATTTT; CDR3aa: CASSLQEKFTGNTIYF
v_gene: TRBV6-5; j_gene: TRBJ2-6; abundance: medium-sized; d_gene: NA; CDR3nt: TGTGCCAGCTCGACGCGTACAGGGGCCAACGTCCTGACTTTC; CDR3aa: CASSTRTGANVLTF
v_gene: TRBV6-4; j_gene: TRBJ2-1; abundance: many; d_gene: TRBD2; CDR3nt: TGTGCCAGCAGTGACGCGGGGGGCTCCTACAATGAGCAGTTCTTC; CDR3aa: CASSDAGGSYNEQFF
v_gene: TRBV27; j_gene: TRBJ2-2; abundance: NA; d_gene: NA; CDR3nt: TGTGCCAGCAGCCCCCCTCGGACAACGAACACCGGGGAGCTGTTTTTT; CDR3aa: CASSPPRTTNTGELFF
v_gene: TRBV6-5; j_gene: TRBJ2-2; abundance: NA; d_gene: NA; CDR3nt: TGTGCCAGCAGTGACCCGGAAGGGGGAGTTATTTCCGGGGAGCTGTTTTTT; CDR3aa: CASSDPEGGVISGELFF
v_gene: TRBV24-1; j_gene: TRBJ2-1; abundance: many; d_gene: TRBD1; CDR3nt: TGTGCCACCAGTGCAATTCCGGACAGGATAGAGGAACAGGGGCAGTTCTTC; CDR3aa: CATSAIPDRIEEQGQFF
v_gene: TRBV7-9; j_gene: TRBJ1-5; abundance: NA; d_gene: NA; CDR3nt: TGTGCCATAGCACGGCCGGGGGAAGTTCAGCCCCAGCATTTT; CDR3aa: CAIARPGEVQPQHF
v_gene: TRBV19; j_gene: TRBJ1-1; abundance: medium-sized; d_gene: NA; CDR3nt: TGTGCCAGTATGGACGGGGGGATACCGAACACTGAAGCTTTCTTT; CDR3aa: CASMDGGIPNTEAFF
v_gene: TRBV24-1; j_gene: TRBJ2-1; abundance: few; d_gene: TRBD1; CDR3nt: TGTGCCACCAGTGACCTCAGTCCGGGACAGGGATGGAATGAGCAGTTCTTC; CDR3aa: CATSDLSPGQGWNEQFF
v_gene: TRBV19; j_gene: TRBJ2-3; abundance: medium-sized; d_gene: NA; CDR3nt: TGTGCCAGTAGTATCAACAGGTTCACAGATACGCAGTATTTT; CDR3aa: CASSINRFTDTQYF
v_gene: TRBV10-1; j_gene: TRBJ2-3; abundance: NA; d_gene: NA; CDR3nt: TGCGCCAGCAGTGAGTTCAACAGGGCAGATACGCAGTATTTT; CDR3aa: CASSEFNRADTQYF
v_gene: TRBV11-1; j_gene: TRBJ2-3; abundance: NA; d_gene: TRBD2; CDR3nt: TGTGCCAGCAGCCCGACGGGGGGGCGCAGCGTAGATACGCAGTATTTT; CDR3aa: CASSPTGGRSVDTQYF
v_gene: TRBV6-1; j_gene: TRBJ2-1; abundance: medium-sized; d_gene: NA; CDR3nt: TGTGCCAGCAGTCAGGCACGCAACTCCTACAATGAGCAGTTCTTC; CDR3aa: CASSQARNSYNEQFF
v_gene: TRBV19; j_gene: TRBJ1-5; abundance: medium-sized; d_gene: NA; CDR3nt: TGTGCCAGTAGGCCGGCGGGAGGGGTGCTTCAGCCCCAGCATTTT; CDR3aa: CASRPAGGVLQPQHF
v_gene: TRBV19; j_gene: TRBJ2-7; abundance: medium-sized; d_gene: TRBD1; CDR3nt: TGTGCCAGTAGTACCCCAGGGGGATGGAGGGAGCAGTACTTC; CDR3aa: CASSTPGGWREQYF
v_gene: TRBV11-1; j_gene: TRBJ1-2; abundance: NA; d_gene: NA; CDR3nt: TGTGCCAGCAGCTTAACGCCGCTCTGGGGTAATTCTAACTATGGCTACACCTTC; CDR3aa: CASSLTPLWGNSNYGYTF
v_gene: TRBV5-6; j_gene: TRBJ2-7; abundance: medium-sized; d_gene: NA; CDR3nt: TGTGCCAGCAGCTTGGGTAAGGGGGTCTACGAGCAGTACTTC; CDR3aa: CASSLGKGVYEQYF
v_gene: TRBV6-5; j_gene: TRBJ2-7; abundance: many; d_gene: NA; CDR3nt: TGTGCCAGCAGTCGATACTACGAGCAGTACTTC; CDR3aa: CASSRYYEQYF
v_gene: TRBV29-1; j_gene: TRBJ1-2; abundance: medium-sized; d_gene: NA; CDR3nt: TGCAGCGTTGAAGATAGCCAATGGTCTAACTATGGCTACACCTTC; CDR3aa: CSVEDSQWSNYGYTF
v_gene: TRBV7-9; j_gene: TRBJ2-7; abundance: few; d_gene: NA; CDR3nt: TGTGCCAGCAGCCGGCGGGGTGGCTTATCCCGTGGGGAGCAGTACTTC; CDR3aa: CASSRRGGLSRGEQYF
v_gene: TRBV29-1; j_gene: TRBJ1-2; abundance: medium-sized; d_gene: NA; CDR3nt: TGCAGCGTTAATTCACCCAGTAACTATGGCTACACCTTC; CDR3aa: CSVNSPSNYGYTF
v_gene: TRBV6-6; j_gene: TRBJ1-6; abundance: many; d_gene: NA; CDR3nt: TGTGCCAGCAGTCCCGACCTGGAGCTCTCCTATAATTCACCCCTCCACTTT; CDR3aa: CASSPDLELSYNSPLHF
v_gene: TRBV12-3/TRBV12-4; j_gene: TRBJ1-3; abundance: few; d_gene: NA; CDR3nt: TGTGCCAGCAGCCCCCGGGGAAACACCATATATTTT; CDR3aa: CASSPRGNTIYF
v_gene: TRBV6-5; j_gene: TRBJ1-4; abundance: medium-sized; d_gene: NA; CDR3nt: TGTGCCAGCAGTTACTCGATGGTTACGGGGTCTGAAAAACTGTTTTTT; CDR3aa: CASSYSMVTGSEKLFF
v_gene: TRBV5-1; j_gene: TRBJ1-4; abundance: few; d_gene: NA; CDR3nt: TGCGCCAGCAGCCTGGACCCATCCTACGAAAAACTGTTTTTT; CDR3aa: CASSLDPSYEKLFF
v_gene: TRBV12-3/TRBV12-4; j_gene: TRBJ2-1; abundance: medium-sized; d_gene: NA; CDR3nt: TGTGCCTCGGCGTGGGGGAACAATGAGCAGTTCTTC; CDR3aa: CASAWGNNEQFF
v_gene: TRBV14; j_gene: TRBJ2-7; abundance: few; d_gene: NA; CDR3nt: TGTGCCAGCAGTCCGGAGGGGCCCCCCTACGAGCAGTACTTC; CDR3aa: CASSPEGPPYEQYF
v_gene: TRBV5-1; j_gene: TRBJ1-3; abundance: few; d_gene: TRBD1; CDR3nt: TGCGCCAGCAGCTCCGGACAGGGGGCTCTAGTGGCTGGAAACACCATATATTTT; CDR3aa: CASSSGQGALVAGNTIYF
v_gene: TRBV5-6; j_gene: TRBJ2-7; abundance: medium-sized; d_gene: NA; CDR3nt: TGTGCCAGCAGCTCCTGGTTGGGGCCCATCTTCTACGAGCAGTACTTC; CDR3aa: CASSSWLGPIFYEQYF
v_gene: TRBV30; j_gene: TRBJ2-1; abundance: many; d_gene: NA; CDR3nt: TGTGCCTGGGTCGCGGACCAGAGGGGTGGTGAGCAGTTCTTC; CDR3aa: CAWVADQRGGEQFF
v_gene: TRBV5-4; j_gene: TRBJ2-1; abundance: many; d_gene: NA; CDR3nt: TGTGCCAGCAGCCCCACCGGCTTTAGGGGAAACAATGAGCAGTTCTTC; CDR3aa: CASSPTGFRGNNEQFF
v_gene: TRBV7-6; j_gene: TRBJ1-2; abundance: medium-sized; d_gene: NA; CDR3nt: TGTGCCAGCAGCTTAAAAACAGGGTCGCCCGGAGGCTACACCTTC; CDR3aa: CASSLKTGSPGGYTF
v_gene: TRBV7-2; j_gene: TRBJ2-7; abundance: NA; d_gene: NA; CDR3nt: TGTGCCAGCAGCCTAGGAGAAGCCTACGAGCAGTACTTC; CDR3aa: CASSLGEAYEQYF
v_gene: TRBV6-5; j_gene: TRBJ2-5; abundance: NA; d_gene: TRBD2; CDR3nt: TGTGCCAGCACGGGGGGGGCGCAGACCCAGTACTTC; CDR3aa: CASTGGAQTQYF
v_gene: TRBV7-9; j_gene: TRBJ1-4; abundance: NA; d_gene: NA; CDR3nt: TGTGCCAGCAGTGAGGCGGGAGGTAATGAAAAACTGTTTTTT; CDR3aa: CASSEAGGNEKLFF
v_gene: TRBV19; j_gene: TRBJ2-7; abundance: medium-sized; d_gene: NA; CDR3nt: TGTGCCAGTACAAGTCAGGACTACGAGCAGTACTTC; CDR3aa: CASTSQDYEQYF
v_gene: TRBV5-1; j_gene: TRBJ1-1; abundance: NA; d_gene: NA; CDR3nt: TGCGCCAGCAGCAACGACAGGCTGAACACTGAAGCTTTCTTT; CDR3aa: CASSNDRLNTEAFF
v_gene: TRBV10-3; j_gene: TRBJ2-3; abundance: many; d_gene: NA; CDR3nt: TGTGCCATCAGTGAGCCGGACTACTTGGGTACGCAGTATTTT; CDR3aa: CAISEPDYLGTQYF
v_gene: TRBV20-1; j_gene: TRBJ2-3; abundance: few; d_gene: NA; CDR3nt: TGCAGTGCCCAACTAGCTTTAGCAGATACGCAGTATTTT; CDR3aa: CSAQLALADTQYF
v_gene: TRBV2; j_gene: TRBJ1-6; abundance: NA; d_gene: TRBD1; CDR3nt: TGTGCCAGCAGTGAAAGACAGGGGAATAATTCACCCCTCCACTTT; CDR3aa: CASSERQGNNSPLHF
v_gene: TRBV5-1; j_gene: TRBJ2-2; abundance: NA; d_gene: NA; CDR3nt: TGCGCCAGCAGCTTGAGGACCCCCCCCGGGGAGCTGTTTTTT; CDR3aa: CASSLRTPPGELFF
v_gene: TRBV12-3/TRBV12-4; j_gene: TRBJ2-1; abundance: many; d_gene: NA; CDR3nt: TGTGCCAGCAGTTACCGGGACACCCCTTACAATGAGCAGTTCTTC; CDR3aa: CASSYRDTPYNEQFF